This is a list of T cell receptor beta chains from one sample in a study of glioma-infiltrating T cells after dendritic cell vaccination. The repertoire was sequenced with immunoSEQ multiplex PCR; TCRdb's copy has only in-frame clones and lacks some. The sample records around 60,000 clones, around nine tenths being singletons. The sequencing used blood, collected after dendritic cell vaccination. These receptors were collected from a human donor with glioblastoma. CDR3s include the opening cysteine and the closing phenylalanine or tryptophan. The order of the fields is V gene, J gene, D gene, clone size, CDR3 length, CDR3 protein, CDR3 DNA. The D gene is left open where the match is weak. The listing skips clone size in some rows; elsewhere it reads once, few, many or a size class.

TRBV2,TRBJ2-5,NA,NA,13,CASSGGLAVGQYF,TGTGCCAGCAGTGGGGGGCTAGCGGTTGGCCAGTACTTC
TRBV19,TRBJ1-5,TRBD1,NA,14,CASSIGQGAQPQHF,TGTGCCAGTAGTATTGGACAGGGCGCTCAGCCCCAGCATTTT
TRBV2,TRBJ1-1,NA,NA,12,CASSPSNTEAFF,TGTGCCAGCAGCCCGTCGAACACTGAAGCTTTCTTT
TRBV6-1,TRBJ1-4,NA,NA,15,CARRARGGTNEKLFF,TGTGCCCGAAGGGCACGGGGTGGTACTAATGAAAAACTGTTTTTT
TRBV25-1,TRBJ1-2,NA,NA,14,CASSAPRGNYGYTF,TGTGCCAGCAGTGCCCCAAGGGGGAACTATGGCTACACCTTC
TRBV19,TRBJ2-3,NA,NA,14,CASSIYSLADTQYF,TGTGCCAGTAGTATATATAGCTTGGCAGATACGCAGTATTTT
TRBV5-5,TRBJ2-7,TRBD1,NA,15,CASSKDRGVHYEQYF,TGTGCCAGCAGCAAGGACAGGGGAGTGCATTACGAGCAGTACTTC
TRBV4-3,TRBJ2-2,TRBD2,NA,17,CASSQDLLAANTGELFF,TGCGCCAGCAGCCAAGATCTTCTAGCGGCAAACACCGGGGAGCTGTTTTTT
TRBV19,TRBJ1-4,NA,NA,16,CASSTLDGGGDEKLFF,TGTGCCAGTAGTACACTGGACGGCGGCGGGGATGAAAAACTGTTTTTT
TRBV5-1,TRBJ2-1,NA,once,14,CASSRYGGSDEQFF,TGCGCCAGCAGCCGCTACGGGGGAAGCGATGAGCAGTTCTTC
TRBV7-3,TRBJ2-7,NA,NA,12,CASSLDRGEQYF,TGTGCCAGCAGTTTAGATCGGGGGGAGCAGTACTTC
TRBV6-4,TRBJ1-3,NA,NA,15,CASSGSRVAGNTIYF,TGTGCCAGCAGCGGGTCCCGGGTGGCAGGAAACACCATATATTTT
TRBV11-2,TRBJ1-4,TRBD1,NA,14,CASSPGTGYEKLFF,TGTGCCAGCAGCCCCGGGACAGGGTATGAAAAACTGTTTTTT
TRBV4-2,TRBJ2-7,NA,NA,15,CASSQDLSVPQEQYF,TGTGCCAGCAGCCAAGATTTGTCAGTACCTCAGGAGCAGTACTTC
TRBV19,TRBJ2-5,TRBD1,NA,13,CASNDRGGETQYF,TGTGCCAGTAATGACAGGGGGGGGGAGACCCAGTACTTC
TRBV5-6,TRBJ2-7,TRBD1,NA,17,CASTPSGGTGDTYEQYF,TGTGCCAGCACCCCATCGGGAGGGACAGGGGACACCTACGAGCAGTACTTC
TRBV19,TRBJ1-4,TRBD1,NA,15,CASSFQGTEGEKLFF,TGTGCCAGTAGTTTCCAAGGGACAGAGGGTGAAAAACTGTTTTTT
TRBV18,TRBJ2-7,NA,NA,14,CASSPQRQSYEQYF,TGTGCCAGCTCACCTCAGCGACAGTCCTACGAGCAGTACTTC
TRBV19,TRBJ2-3,TRBD1,NA,15,CASNQGQGGADTQYF,TGTGCCAGTAACCAGGGACAGGGCGGCGCAGATACGCAGTATTTT
TRBV7-2,TRBJ1-3,NA,few,16,CASSLVGLFSGNTIYF,TGTGCCAGCAGCTTAGTCGGACTCTTCTCCGGAAACACCATATATTTT
TRBV4-2,TRBJ1-1,NA,NA,14,CASSPPTGNTEAFF,TGTGCCAGCAGCCCCCCGACAGGGAACACTGAAGCTTTCTTT
TRBV5-6,TRBJ1-2,TRBD1,NA,14,CASSWRGLDYGYTF,TGTGCCAGCAGCTGGAGGGGGCTTGACTATGGCTACACCTTC
TRBV6-1,TRBJ1-2,NA,NA,13,CASEVEGGYGYTF,TGTGCCAGCGAGGTGGAGGGAGGGTATGGCTACACCTTC
TRBV6-5,TRBJ2-7,NA,NA,14,CASSPAGSSYEQYF,TGTGCCAGCAGTCCCGCGGGGAGCTCCTACGAGCAGTACTTC
TRBV6-1,TRBJ1-1,NA,NA,12,CASRKRGTEAFF,TGTGCCAGCAGGAAGAGGGGGACTGAAGCTTTCTTT